Sequencing of this TCR beta chain was carried out in a study of T cell responses to AZD1222 COVID-19 vaccine. Germline CDR1 is WNHNN and CDR2 is SYGVQD (reference sequence). Trimming took off 4 bases at V and 4 bases at J, with 16 bases between the two ends. CDR3 length: 16 amino acids. Sequencing was performed with immunoSEQ multiplex PCR; in TCRdb, only in-frame clones are kept and a portion is missing. The repertoire holds about 94,000 clones, 85% seen once, with 4.5% in the top ten. This chain uses TRBV10-1 with TRBJ2-2; D ambiguous. This receptor was taken from an adult who received the AZD1222 COVID-19 vaccine. The input for sequencing was peripheral blood, taken 28 days after the second AZD1222 dose. This CDR3 reads CASSAEKGLGTGELFF. The CDR3 nucleotides are TGCGCCAGCAGTGCCGAAAAAGGGTTGGGCACCGGGGAGCTGTTTTTT.